A selection of T cell receptor beta chains follows, all from one sample in a study of TIL therapy for anti-PD-1-resistant metastatic lung cancer. The assay was immunoSEQ multiplex PCR, and TCRdb's table has in-frame clones only and misses some. The top ten clones hold around 7.8% of a sample with around 20,000 clones, 78% of them seen once. The source material was blood, sampled at baseline. Receptor source: a person aged 25 to 79 with non-small cell lung cancer. Both conserved end residues are part of each CDR3. Fields, in order: clone size, V gene, J gene, D gene, CDR3 protein, CDR3 DNA. A D gene is named only where the DNA matches it firmly. Only some rows state a clone size, as once, few, many or a class for expanded clones.

-	TRBV11-1	TRBJ2-1	-	CASSFFLSSYNEQFF	TGTGCCAGCAGCTTTTTCTTAAGCTCCTACAATGAGCAGTTCTTC
-	TRBV29-1	TRBJ2-7	-	CSVGVSYEQYF	TGCAGCGTGGGGGTTAGCTACGAGCAGTACTTC
-	TRBV7-8	TRBJ1-5	-	CASRTDFGNQPQHF	TGTGCCAGCAGGACAGATTTCGGCAATCAGCCCCAGCATTTT
few	TRBV19	TRBJ2-2	-	CASRSPGTNTGELFF	TGTGCCAGTAGATCCCCCGGGACAAACACCGGGGAGCTGTTTTTT
-	TRBV4-3	TRBJ2-3	TRBD2	CASSQELAGGPDTQYF	TGCGCCAGCAGCCAAGAACTAGCGGGAGGCCCAGATACGCAGTATTTT
-	TRBV28	TRBJ2-5	-	CASSGTPGRPLETQYF	TGTGCCAGCAGCGGGACGCCCGGTCGACCTTTAGAGACCCAGTACTTC
-	TRBV29-1	TRBJ2-1	TRBD2	CSVGVSGRHEQFF	TGCAGCGTTGGGGTTAGCGGGAGGCATGAGCAGTTCTTC
-	TRBV27	TRBJ2-7	TRBD2	CASSPSGSGSSYEQYF	TGTGCCAGCAGCCCCTCGGGGAGCGGGAGCTCGTACGAGCAGTACTTC
-	TRBV4-1	TRBJ1-3	TRBD1	CASSLTPGQQTSGNTIYF	TGCGCCAGCAGCCTAACCCCGGGACAGCAAACCTCTGGAAACACCATATATTTT
-	TRBV7-7	TRBJ2-1	TRBD2	CASSPNSGSSDEQFF	TGTGCCAGCAGCCCAAATAGCGGGAGTTCGGATGAGCAGTTCTTC
-	TRBV6-6	TRBJ2-2	-	CASRPLVSSTGELFF	TGTGCCAGCAGACCACTAGTTTCTAGCACCGGGGAGCTGTTTTTT
few	TRBV9	TRBJ2-2	-	CASSVAVGQFAGELFF	TGTGCCAGCAGCGTAGCAGTTGGACAGTTCGCCGGGGAGCTGTTTTTT
-	TRBV7-6	TRBJ2-2	TRBD2	CASSLGLAGVTGELFF	TGTGCCAGCAGCCTGGGACTAGCGGGAGTTACCGGGGAGCTGTTTTTT
-	TRBV28	TRBJ2-5	-	CASSTLGGFKTQYF	TGTGCCAGCAGTACCCTCGGAGGGTTTAAGACCCAGTACTTC
once	TRBV6-1	TRBJ2-7	-	CASSEVGVGYEQYF	TGTGCCAGCAGTGAGGTGGGGGTCGGTTACGAGCAGTACTTC
-	TRBV29-1	TRBJ2-5	-	CSVEDHRRAQETQYF	TGCAGCGTTGAAGATCATAGGAGGGCCCAAGAGACCCAGTACTTC
-	TRBV6-6	TRBJ1-1	TRBD1	CASSWTQGASTEAFF	TGTGCCAGCAGCTGGACACAGGGGGCGAGCACTGAAGCTTTCTTT
-	TRBV11-2	TRBJ2-7	TRBD1	CASSFPLGTGGYEQYF	TGTGCCAGCAGCTTCCCGTTAGGGACAGGGGGCTACGAGCAGTACTTC
few	TRBV9	TRBJ2-2	-	CASSVAPTLDGELFF	TGTGCCAGCAGCGTAGCCCCGACGCTAGACGGGGAGCTGTTTTTT
few	TRBV28	TRBJ2-1	-	CASSLKIVDEQFF	TGTGCCAGCAGTTTAAAAATAGTGGATGAGCAGTTCTTC
hyperexpanded	TRBV7-9	TRBJ1-2	-	CASSLMKYGYTF	TGTGCCAGCAGCTTGATGAAGTATGGCTACACCTTC
once	TRBV18	TRBJ2-2	TRBD2	CASSPPTSGVRTGELFF	TGTGCCAGCTCACCACCGACTAGCGGGGTCCGCACCGGGGAGCTGTTTTTT
once	TRBV29-1	TRBJ1-2	TRBD1	CSVGRRGEGYTF	TGCAGCGTTGGTCGCAGGGGGGAAGGCTACACCTTC
-	TRBV30	TRBJ2-7	TRBD2	CAWSVLGSGRARSYEQYF	TGTGCCTGGAGTGTACTCGGTAGCGGGAGGGCCAGGTCCTACGAGCAGTACTTC
-	TRBV4-2	TRBJ1-1	-	CASSQATKNTEAFF	TGTGCCAGCAGCCAGGCCACAAAGAACACTGAAGCTTTCTTT
-	TRBV2	TRBJ1-2	TRBD1	CASRSVQTGSGYTF	TGTGCCAGCAGGTCTGTACAGACAGGGAGTGGCTACACCTTC
-	TRBV4-2	TRBJ1-2	-	CASSLDSLGYGYTF	TGTGCCAGCAGCTTGGACAGCCTAGGGTATGGCTACACCTTC
-	TRBV18	TRBJ2-7	TRBD2	CASSPLAGGRDYEQYF	TGTGCCAGCTCACCACTAGCGGGAGGTCGAGACTACGAGCAGTACTTC
few	TRBV20-1	TRBJ1-4	-	CSASVGTGLFF	TGCAGTGCTAGTGTAGGGACGGGGCTGTTTTTT
once	TRBV30	TRBJ1-2	-	CAWSVMPQVQSYGYTF	TGTGCCTGGAGTGTAATGCCGCAGGTTCAATCATATGGCTACACCTTC
-	TRBV19	TRBJ2-5	-	CASSTGTWETQYF	TGTGCCAGTAGTACAGGGACCTGGGAGACCCAGTACTTC
-	TRBV9	TRBJ2-1	TRBD1	CASSADDRGLGEQFF	TGTGCCAGCAGCGCTGACGACAGGGGTTTAGGAGAGCAGTTCTTC
-	TRBV21-1	TRBJ2-7	-	CASSKVSRQGCEQYF	TGTGCCAGCAGCAAAGTCAGTAGGCAGGGTTGCGAGCAGTACTTC
-	TRBV30	TRBJ1-6	-	CAWSEPLSSYNSPLHF	TGTGCCTGGAGTGAGCCTCTAAGCTCCTATAATTCACCCCTCCACTTT
few	TRBV5-5	TRBJ1-2	-	CASSLGGTLNYGYTF	TGTGCCAGCAGCTTGGGAGGGACTCTTAACTATGGCTACACCTTC
-	TRBV27	TRBJ2-1	-	CASSLSLASNEQFF	TGTGCCAGCAGTTTATCACTAGCTTCCAATGAGCAGTTCTTC
-	TRBV5-1	TRBJ2-2	TRBD1	CASSPDDRGSGELFF	TGCGCCAGCAGCCCGGACGACAGGGGTTCGGGGGAGCTGTTTTTT
-	TRBV6-1	TRBJ2-2	-	CASTVRDYTGELFF	TGTGCCAGCACCGTGCGGGATTACACCGGGGAGCTGTTTTTT
once	TRBV5-6	TRBJ1-2	-	CASSLDRKANYGYTF	TGTGCCAGCAGCTTGGACAGGAAAGCTAACTATGGCTACACCTTC
few	TRBV6-1	TRBJ1-1	TRBD1	CASSTGGLGEAFF	TGTGCCAGCAGCACAGGGGGTCTTGGTGAAGCTTTCTTT
-	TRBV28	TRBJ2-3	TRBD1	CASSGGQGLTDTQYF	TGTGCCAGCAGTGGAGGACAGGGTCTCACAGATACGCAGTATTTT
-	TRBV5-8	TRBJ2-1	TRBD2	CASSLVTSGVHYNEQFF	TGTGCCAGCAGCTTAGTGACTAGCGGGGTCCACTACAATGAGCAGTTCTTC
-	TRBV29-1	TRBJ2-3	-	CSARPGSTDTQYF	TGCAGTGCCAGGCCAGGGAGCACAGATACGCAGTATTTT
-	TRBV5-3	TRBJ2-2	-	CARSLRRKRAVTGELFF	TGTGCCAGAAGCTTGAGGAGGAAGAGGGCTGTCACCGGGGAGCTGTTTTTT
few	TRBV7-2	TRBJ2-2	-	CASSLTAGTGELFF	TGTGCCAGCAGCTTAACCGCGGGCACCGGGGAGCTGTTTTTT
-	TRBV5-4	TRBJ2-5	TRBD1	CASSRTGRETQYF	TGTGCCAGCAGCCGGACAGGAAGAGAGACCCAGTACTTC
-	TRBV2	TRBJ2-4	-	CASAREGGQYF	TGTGCCAGCGCCAGGGAGGGGGGTCAGTACTTC
medium-sized	TRBV2	TRBJ2-7	-	CASSEALRREQYF	TGTGCCAGCAGTGAAGCGCTTCGTCGGGAGCAGTACTTC
-	TRBV9	TRBJ1-1	-	CASSVDGGVRSNTEAFF	TGTGCCAGCAGCGTAGACGGAGGGGTAAGATCGAACACTGAAGCTTTCTTT
-	TRBV30	TRBJ2-7	-	CAWSVLYQRAYEQYF	TGTGCCTGGAGTGTACTTTATCAGAGAGCCTACGAGCAGTACTTC
-	TRBV10-1	TRBJ2-3	-	CASSSGASTDTQYF	TGCGCCAGCAGTAGCGGAGCTAGCACAGATACGCAGTATTTT
-	TRBV5-6	TRBJ2-7	-	CASSLDGRTNYEQYF	TGTGCCAGCAGCTTGGATGGCAGAACAAACTACGAGCAGTACTTC
medium-sized	TRBV5-1	TRBJ2-7	TRBD1	CASSSHRTGTTYEQYF	TGCGCCAGCAGCTCCCACCGGACAGGGACCACCTACGAGCAGTACTTC
medium-sized	TRBV4-1	TRBJ2-7	-	CASSQGFSYEQYF	TGCGCCAGCAGCCAAGGTTTCTCCTACGAGCAGTACTTC
-	TRBV7-9	TRBJ1-3	-	CASIKSFLGENTIYF	TGTGCCAGCATCAAGTCGTTCCTTGGGGAAAACACCATATATTTT
once	TRBV7-9	TRBJ1-5	-	CASTGGRGNQPQHF	TGTGCCAGCACGGGGGGCCGAGGCAATCAGCCCCAGCATTTT